These 10 T cell receptor beta chains share one sample of origin, sequenced in a study of control samples from healthy donors and cancer patients. Assay: immunoSEQ multiplex PCR; the TCRdb copy retains only in-frame clones and omits some. The sample carries about 140,000 clones, around 90% recorded once. Specimen: blood. These receptor sequences come from a man aged 30-40 years in good health.

The V gene is TRBV19, the J gene TRBJ2-5; possibly TRBD1 for D (6 bases). V lost 1 base and J 0 bases, leaving 9 bases between the germline ends. This CDR3 contains 15 residues. Germline V gene lookup returns CDR1 LNHDA and CDR2 SQIVND (reference sequence). The CDR3 sequence is CASSIGNRDQETQYF. CDR3 nucleotides: TGTGCCAGTAGTATAGGAAACAGGGACCAAGAGACCCAGTACTTC. Variable domain in full (rest from reference TRBV19 and TRBJ2-5): DGGITQSPKYLFRKEGQNVTLSCEQNLNHDAMYWYRQDPGQGLRLIYYSQIVNDFQKGDIAEGYSVSREKKESFPLTVTSAQKNPTAFYLCASSIGNRDQETQYFGPGTRLLVL.

This clone was counted only a few times. This chain connects TRBV10-1 to TRBJ1-5; D call uncertain. The V and J ends lost 0 bases and 7 bases respectively, with 19 bases between them. The CDR3 is 17 residues long. The germline V gene has CDR1 WNHNN and CDR2 SYGVQD (reference sequence). Written as DNA, the CDR3 is TGCGCCAGCAGTGAGTCTTTAACGCGCAGGATCCGACAGCCCCAGCATTTT. This gives the protein CASSESLTRRIRQPQHF.

In nucleotides, the CDR3 is TGCGCCAGCAGCCGCGCTCCGGGCGGGAGGCCAAATAACAATGAGCAGTTCTTC. It specifies CASSRAPGGRPNNNEQFF. The rearrangement links TRBV4-1 to TRBJ2-1; 8 bases align to TRBD2. The length of the CDR3 is 18 residues. With 4 bases clipped from V and 5 bases from J, the junction kept 16 bases outside the gene matches. Per the germline V gene, CDR1 is MGHRA and CDR2 is YSYEKL.

This sequence joins TRBV19 and TRBJ1-1; D is ambiguous. The CDR3 sequence is 11 residues long. V shed 8 bases and J shed 0 bases, with 4 bases lying between them. CDR1 is LNHDA, CDR2 SQIVND, per germline (reference sequence). The CDR3 loop reads CASGLNTEAFF. The CDR3 nucleotides are TGTGCCAGTGGACTGAACACTGAAGCTTTCTTT.

The CDR3 region is CASGTYPEGASNYGYTF. In DNA, the CDR3 is TGTGCTAGTGGTACCTACCCCGAGGGGGCAAGTAACTATGGCTACACCTTC. The chain recombines TRBV12-5 with TRBJ1-2; TRBD1 aligns across 7 bases. The CDR3 sequence is 17 residues long. J was trimmed by 1 base and V by 5 bases; bases with no gene match: 13. Germline V gene data show CDR1 as LGHNT and CDR2 as FRNRAP.

This chain links TRBV25-1 with TRBJ1-1; 9 bases are shared with TRBD1. The length of the CDR3 is 13 residues. Looked up from germline, CDR1 is MGHDK and CDR2 is SYGVNS. V dropped 6 bases and J dropped 4; count of bases not matched to a gene: 3. CDR3: CASRGQGITEAFF. CDR3 DNA sequence: TGTGCCAGCAGGGGACAGGGCATCACTGAAGCTTTCTTT.

This clone was picked up a small number of times. This sample includes further DNA sequences coding for the same CDR3. The CDR3 DNA reads as TGTGCCAGCAGCTTAGATCGAGGGGCGGGGGCCAATGAGCAGTTCTTC. This sequence encodes CASSLDRGAGANEQFF. The chain carries TRBV11-2 and TRBJ2-1; tentatively, D is TRBD2 (7 bases). The CDR3 contains 16 residues. CDR1 and CDR2 from the germline V gene are SGHAT and FQNNGV. V was clipped by 0 bases and J by 6 bases, with 15 bases between them.

This clone was detected once. J is TRBJ1-4 and V is TRBV14; D is ambiguous. Germline V gene lookup returns CDR1 SGHDN and CDR2 FVKESK. Trimming left V 6 bases short and J 9 bases short, with 20 bases between. The CDR3 is 15 amino acids. CDR3 in DNA: TGTGCCAGCAGTCGAAACTTTCCCATGAACCAAAAACTGTTTTTT. This encodes CASSRNFPMNQKLFF. Using reference TRBV14 and TRBJ1-4 for the parts outside the CDR3, the full variable domain is EAGVTQFPSHSVIEKGQTVTLRCDPISGHDNLYWYRRVMGKEIKFLLHFVKESKQDESGMPNNRFLAERTGGTYSTLKVQPAELEDSGVYFCASSRNFPMNQKLFFGSGTQLSVL.

V is TRBV29-1 and J is TRBJ1-1; D not certain. In germline, CDR1 is SQVTM, CDR2 ANQGSEA. V lost 6 bases, J lost 2 bases, and 7 bases lay in between. CDR3 length: 11 residues. CDR3 DNA: TGCAGCGTAGCAGAAAACACTGAAGCTTTCTTT. It is translated as CSVAENTEAFF. The whole variable domain, remainder taken from reference TRBV29-1 and TRBJ1-1, is SAVISQKPSRDICQRGTSLTIQCQVDSQVTMMFWYRQQPGQSLTLIATANQGSEATYESGFVIDKFPISRPNLTFSTLTVSNMSPEDSSIYLCSVAENTEAFFGQGTRLTVV.

The rearrangement joins TRBV4-1 to TRBJ1-3; weak D call: TRBD1 (5 bases). Trimming removed 0 bases at V and 1 base at J, with 10 bases between. This CDR3 is 16 amino acids long. Germline CDR1 MGHRA, CDR2 YSYEKL. The CDR3 region is CASSQDPRQSGNTIYF. The CDR3 coding sequence is TGCGCCAGCAGCCAAGACCCCAGACAGTCTGGAAACACCATATATTTT.